What follows are 30 T cell receptor beta chains derived from one specimen sequenced in a study of cytomegalovirus exposure and HLA in healthy donors. PCR was performed using 60 Vbeta and 13 Jbeta primers. TCRdb keeps only in-frame clones here, not all; method: immunoSEQ multiplex PCR. The sample includes about 40,000 clones, about two thirds seen only once; the top ten take approximately 12%. The sequenced material came from PBMCs. The receptors come from a man between 60 and 70 years old in good health and CMV-seropositive.

The chain carries TRBV6-6 and TRBJ1-5, with D hard to call. V lost 4 bases and J lost 0, with 10 bases in between. Germline V lookup: CDR1 MNHNY, CDR2 SVGAGI (reference sequence). The CDR3 has 15 residues. CDR3: CASSSDGISNQPQHF. In DNA, the CDR3 is TGTGCCAGCAGTTCCGACGGGATTAGCAATCAGCCCCAGCATTTT.

The genes are TRBV7-7 and TRBJ2-3; weak D call: TRBD1 (5 bases). The CDR3 is 15 amino acids. Germline loops: CDR1 SSHAT, CDR2 FNYEAQ (reference sequence). With 1 base removed from V and 3 bases from J, the gap between germline ends came to 11 bases. The CDR3 bases are TGTGCCAGCAGCTTAGGGGGCGCGAGGACAGATACGCAGTATTTT. Translating it yields CASSLGGARTDTQYF.

As for this clone: A far larger clone is a single base away, which makes a read error likely. The chain is built from TRBV5-6 and TRBJ2-2; a possible D gene is TRBD1 (6 bases). CDR3 length: 15 residues. CDR1 is SGHDT and CDR2 is YYEEEE in the germline V gene. CDR3 nucleotides: TGTGCCAGCAGCTTGGGCTCAGGGGACACCCGGGAGCTGTTTTTT. This codes for CASSLGSGDTRELFF.

The chain is built from TRBV7-2 and TRBJ2-5; tentative D call: TRBD1 (6 bases). Per the germline V gene, CDR1 is SGHTA and CDR2 is FQGNSA. The CDR3 loop spans 14 amino acids. The ends were cut back, 4 bases at V and 2 bases at J, with 11 bases in the middle. The CDR3 loop is CASSSHRAQETQYF. DNA of the CDR3: TGTGCCAGCAGCTCGCACAGGGCTCAAGAGACCCAGTACTTC.

In its sample, this clone was seen a few times. This sequence joins TRBV5-4 and TRBJ2-3; 12 bases fit TRBD2. Germline V gene sequence: CDR1 SGHNT, CDR2 YYREEE (reference sequence). CDR3 length: 17 amino acids. V lost 1 base to trimming and J lost 1 base; unmatched junction nucleotides: 4. The DNA for the CDR3 is TGTGCCAGCAGCTTGTTACTAGCGGGAGGCCGCACAGATACGCAGTATTTT. Translating gives CASSLLLAGGRTDTQYF.

This clone was recorded a few times. Different DNA sequences within this sample yield the same CDR3. The chain joins TRBV30 to TRBJ2-3, with D possibly being TRBD2 (6 bases). The CDR3 contains 13 residues. Germline CDR1 is GTSNPN and CDR2 is SVGIG (reference sequence). V lost 0 bases to trimming and J lost 5 bases, with 9 bases between them. CDR3 sequence: CAWSVAGIDTQYF. The CDR3 DNA sequence: TGTGCCTGGAGTGTGGCGGGGATAGATACGCAGTATTTT.

V usage is TRBV30 and J usage is TRBJ1-2; D not certain. The CDR3 is 12 residues long. V shed 4 bases and J shed 4 bases, with 10 bases lying between them. CDR1 and CDR2 from the germline V gene are GTSNPN and SVGIG (reference sequence). The CDR3 DNA is TGTGCCTGGACGACTGAGGGCTATGGCTACACCTTC. Translation: CAWTTEGYGYTF. Variable domain in full (rest from reference TRBV30 and TRBJ1-2): SQTIHQWPATLVQPVGSPLSLECTVEGTSNPNLYWYRQAAGRGLQLLFYSVGIGQISSEVPQNLSASRPQDRQFILSSKKLLLSDSGFYLCAWTTEGYGYTFGSGTRLTVV.

This clone appeared a few times. This chain joins TRBV6-5 and TRBJ2-1; 9 bases agree with TRBD2. Germline V gene sequence: CDR1 MNHEY, CDR2 SVGAGI. The V segment lost 8 bases and the J segment 7 bases; nucleotides outside the gene matches: 9. This CDR3 is 14 amino acids long. In DNA form, the CDR3 reads TGTGCCAGCGGGCGGGGGGGGGACGGGAATGAGCAGTTCTTC. Translated: CASGRGGDGNEQFF.

This chain joins TRBV19 and TRBJ2-3; no clear D gene. CDR3 length equals 14 residues. Trimming cost V 8 bases and J 0 bases, with 12 bases left between them. CDR1 LNHDA and CDR2 SQIVND come from the germline V gene (reference sequence). CDR3 in amino acids: CASQRGVSTDTQYF. CDR3 DNA: TGTGCCAGTCAACGAGGAGTTAGCACAGATACGCAGTATTTT.

The chain is built from TRBV19 and TRBJ2-5, with 8 bases matching TRBD1. CDR3 length: 14 amino acids. After removal of 4 bases from V and 2 bases from J, the junction contained 3 bases not matched to a gene. The V gene's germline CDR1 is LNHDA and CDR2 SQIVND (reference sequence). The CDR3 coding sequence is TGTGCCAGTAGTACCGACAGGGGTCAAGAGACCCAGTACTTC. This codes for CASSTDRGQETQYF.

This chain joins TRBV6-1 and TRBJ2-2, with TRBD2 identical over 10 bases. The CDR3 runs to 18 residues. After removal of 4 bases from V and 3 bases from J, the junction contained 11 bases not matched to a gene. Germline V gene sequence: CDR1 MNHNS, CDR2 SASEGT. CDR3 protein: CASSGFLAGVGYTGELFF. The CDR3 DNA follows: TGTGCCAGCAGTGGGTTCCTAGCGGGAGTTGGGTACACCGGGGAGCTGTTTTTT.

This clone was detected only a few times. This chain's CDR3 is CASSLGDRANQPQHF. CDR3 bases: TGCGCCAGCAGCTTGGGGGACAGGGCAAATCAGCCCCAGCATTTT. The V gene is TRBV5-1, the J gene TRBJ1-5; TRBD1 agrees at 9 bases. Unmatched junction bases numbered 2, after V lost 0 bases and J lost 4 bases. The germline V gene encodes CDR1 SGHRS and CDR2 YFSETQ. This CDR3 has 15 residues.

The chain has TRBV12-5 and TRBJ2-2, with 7 bases identical to TRBD1. Germline V lookup: CDR1 LGHNT, CDR2 FRNRAP. V dropped 1 base and J dropped 4; count of bases not matched to a gene: 3. This CDR3 is built from 15 residues. The CDR3 protein is CASGLASGGTGELFF. In DNA, the CDR3 is TGTGCTAGTGGTTTGGCCTCAGGGGGCACCGGGGAGCTGTTTTTT.

The rearrangement links TRBV29-1 to TRBJ1-1, with 8 bases that match TRBD1. The germline CDR1 and CDR2 sequences are SQVTM and ANQGSEA. V gave up 6 bases and J gave up 1 base; unmatched junction bases: 7. This CDR3 comprises 14 residues. This CDR3 reads CSVDGTGTNTEAFF. The DNA of the CDR3 is TGCAGCGTAGACGGGACAGGTACGAACACTGAAGCTTTCTTT.

The count of this clone is one. This chain uses TRBV5-1 with TRBJ2-7; 10 bases are a match to TRBD2. The V gene's germline CDR1 is SGHRS and CDR2 YFSETQ. The CDR3 spans 15 residues. Unmatched junction bases numbered 3, after V lost 1 base and J lost 2 bases. CDR3 loop: CASSLRLAGAYEQYF. The CDR3 nucleotides read TGCGCCAGCAGCTTGAGGCTAGCGGGAGCCTACGAGCAGTACTTC.

The chain carries TRBV18 and TRBJ1-4, with unresolved D. The CDR3 length is 14 residues. Germline values: CDR1 KGHSH, CDR2 LQKENI. With 2 bases removed from V and 4 bases from J, the gap between germline ends came to 8 bases. The CDR3 DNA follows: TGTGCCAGCTCACCAGGGAGGATTAATGAAAAACTGTTTTTT. Amino acid sequence: CASSPGRINEKLFF.

The chain has TRBV29-1 and TRBJ2-7, with D perhaps matching TRBD1 (5 bases). This CDR3 region has 13 residues. Germline CDR1 reads SQVTM; CDR2 reads ANQGSEA. Trimming stripped 7 bases from V and 1 base from J, with 14 bases between. Written as DNA, the CDR3 is TGCAGCGCAGTGACAGCAAATTCCTACGAGCAGTACTTC. Translation: CSAVTANSYEQYF.

The rearrangement links TRBV29-1 to TRBJ2-3, with 9 bases identical to TRBD1. Germline lookup yields CDR1 SQVTM and CDR2 ANQGSEA. CDR3 length: 15 amino acids. Trimming took 1 base from V and 1 from J; bases not matched to a gene: 3. The CDR3 loop reads CSVEVRDRGTDTQYF. DNA of the CDR3: TGCAGCGTTGAAGTCCGGGACAGGGGCACAGATACGCAGTATTTT.

The rearrangement joins TRBV2 to TRBJ2-6; D call uncertain. This CDR3 is built from 19 residues. The V end was cut by 2 bases, the J end by 3 bases, with 20 bases between. CDR1 is SNHLY, CDR2 FYNNEI, per germline. Here the CDR3 reads CASSEIKKLLRYGANVLTF. The CDR3 bases are TGTGCCAGCAGTGAAATCAAGAAGCTCCTTCGGTATGGGGCCAACGTCCTGACTTTC. Supplemented by reference TRBV2 and TRBJ2-6, the full variable domain reads EPEVTQTPSHQVTQMGQEVILRCVPISNHLYFYWYRQILGQKVEFLVSFYNNEISEKSEIFDDQFSVERPDGSNFTLKIRSTKLEDSAMYFCASSEIKKLLRYGANVLTFGAGSRLTVL.

This chain connects TRBV6-1 to TRBJ2-7, with 13 nucleotides matching TRBD2. The V segment lost 10 bases and the J segment 7 bases; nucleotides outside the gene matches: 13. This CDR3 spans 15 amino acids. CDR1 is MNHNS, CDR2 SASEGT, per germline. The chain's CDR3 is CATWTSGRPSLEQYF. The CDR3 nucleotides read TGTGCCACCTGGACTAGCGGGAGACCCTCTCTGGAGCAGTACTTC.

The genes are TRBV4-3 and TRBJ2-1; no clear D. CDR3 length equals 15 residues. V lost 0 bases, J lost 7 bases, and 13 bases lay in between. The germline gives CDR1 LGHNA, CDR2 YSLEER. The CDR3: CASSQDLVSGNEQFF. For the CDR3, the DNA is TGCGCCAGCAGCCAAGATCTAGTTTCGGGTAATGAGCAGTTCTTC.

The gene calls are TRBV10-3 and TRBJ2-3; 8 bases map to TRBD1. Germline values: CDR1 ENHRY, CDR2 SYGVKD. The junction had 7 bases not matched to a gene; V was cut back by 5 bases and J by 3 bases. The CDR3 is 15 amino acids. Here the CDR3 DNA reads TGTGCCATCAGTCGACAGGGGAGTGAAACAGATACGCAGTATTTT. This sequence encodes CAISRQGSETDTQYF.

The chain has TRBV7-2 and TRBJ2-3; TRBD2 might be the D (6 bases). CDR3 size: 15 residues. Trimming shortened V by 1 base and J by 0 bases, and 8 bases separated the two germline ends. Germline assignment: CDR1 SGHTA and CDR2 FQGNSA. The CDR3 loop is CASSLVAGSTDTQYF. CDR3 DNA: TGTGCCAGCAGCTTAGTGGCGGGGAGCACAGATACGCAGTATTTT.

The rearrangement links TRBV6-5 to TRBJ1-2; the D is unclear. V was clipped by 2 bases and J by 4 bases, with 17 bases between them. Germline V gives CDR1 MNHEY, CDR2 SVGAGI. There are 16 residues in the CDR3. CDR3 region: CASSYLGSRLGYGYTF. Written as DNA, the CDR3 is TGTGCCAGCAGTTACCTGGGGAGTCGGCTAGGCTATGGCTACACCTTC.

The chain carries TRBV4-2 and TRBJ1-1; D is ambiguous. Germline CDR1 LGHNA, CDR2 YNFKEQ. The CDR3 has 17 amino acids. V was trimmed by 0 bases and J by 1 base, leaving 15 bases between them. The CDR3 region is CASSQDMRVAGNTEAFF. In nucleotides, the CDR3 is TGTGCCAGCAGCCAAGATATGAGAGTTGCAGGGAACACTGAAGCTTTCTTT.

This clone was found a few times. The CDR3 region is CASTQWPPGANVLTF. The CDR3 DNA reads TGTGCCAGCACCCAGTGGCCACCAGGGGCCAACGTCCTGACTTTC. V gene TRBV6-5 combines with J gene TRBJ2-6; no reliable D call. The V gene's germline CDR1 is MNHEY and CDR2 SVGAGI. The CDR3 has 15 amino acids. Trimming removed 7 bases at V and 4 bases at J, with 14 bases between.

The chain employs TRBV28 and TRBJ2-1; tentative D call: TRBD2 (6 bases). Germline assignment: CDR1 MDHEN and CDR2 SYDVKM. The CDR3 has 13 residues. V was pared by 5 bases and J by 3 bases, with 8 bases between. Here the CDR3 reads CASSATSYNEQFF. CDR3 coding DNA: TGTGCCAGCAGTGCGACTAGCTACAATGAGCAGTTCTTC.

This chain connects TRBV5-6 to TRBJ2-7; 8 bases map to TRBD1. The germline V gene encodes CDR1 SGHDT and CDR2 YYEEEE. V lost 4 bases and J lost 0; bases outside the gene matches: 15. The CDR3 consists of 18 residues. CDR3 sequence: CASSRTGFSYQSSYEQYF. CDR3 bases: TGTGCCAGCAGCAGGACAGGGTTTAGCTACCAAAGCTCCTACGAGCAGTACTTC.

This chain uses TRBV2 with TRBJ2-7; tentative D call: TRBD1 (6 bases). V lost 6 bases and J lost 1, with 10 bases in between. The CDR3 has 13 residues. Germline CDR1 SNHLY, CDR2 FYNNEI. CDR3: CASSIDRSYEQYF. The DNA of the CDR3 is TGTGCCAGCAGCATAGACAGGTCCTACGAGCAGTACTTC.

This clone appeared a few times. The chain has TRBV7-9 and TRBJ2-5; TRBD2 matches at 8 bases. Germline-derived CDR1 and CDR2 are SEHNR and FQNEAQ (reference sequence). V was clipped by 1 base and J by 4 bases; unmatched bases: 2. The CDR3 loop spans 14 amino acids. The CDR3 DNA follows: TGTGCCAGCAGCTTAGAAGCGGGAGTAGAGACCCAGTACTTC. Protein product: CASSLEAGVETQYF.